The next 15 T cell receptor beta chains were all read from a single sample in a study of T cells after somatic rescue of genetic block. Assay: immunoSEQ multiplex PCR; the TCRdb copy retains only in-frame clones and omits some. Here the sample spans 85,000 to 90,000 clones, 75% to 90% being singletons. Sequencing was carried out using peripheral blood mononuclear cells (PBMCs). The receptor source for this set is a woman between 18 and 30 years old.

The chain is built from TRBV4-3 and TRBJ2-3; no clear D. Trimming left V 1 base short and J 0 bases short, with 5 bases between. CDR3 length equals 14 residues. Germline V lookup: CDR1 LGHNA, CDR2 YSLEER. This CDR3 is CASSQVGSTDTQYF. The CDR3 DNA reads TGCGCCAGCAGCCAAGTCGGTAGCACAGATACGCAGTATTTT.

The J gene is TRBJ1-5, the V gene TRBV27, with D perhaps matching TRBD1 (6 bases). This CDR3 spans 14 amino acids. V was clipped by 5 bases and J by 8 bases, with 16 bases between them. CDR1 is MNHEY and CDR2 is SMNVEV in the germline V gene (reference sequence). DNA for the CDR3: TGTGCCAGCAGTCCCGGGGGGGGGCGGAAGCCCCAGCATTTT. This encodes CASSPGGGRKPQHF.

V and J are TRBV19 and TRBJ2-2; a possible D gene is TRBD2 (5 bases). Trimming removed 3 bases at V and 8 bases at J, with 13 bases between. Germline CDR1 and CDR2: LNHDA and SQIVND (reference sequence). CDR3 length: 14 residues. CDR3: CASSMGSSWGELFF. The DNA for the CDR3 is TGTGCCAGTAGTATGGGGTCTAGCTGGGGGGAGCTGTTTTTT.

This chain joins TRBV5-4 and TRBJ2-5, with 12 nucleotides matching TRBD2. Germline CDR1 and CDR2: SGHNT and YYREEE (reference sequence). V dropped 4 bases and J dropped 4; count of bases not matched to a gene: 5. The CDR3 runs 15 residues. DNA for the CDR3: TGTGCCAGCAGCCCCCCGACTAGCGGGAGAGAGACCCAGTACTTC. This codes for CASSPPTSGRETQYF.

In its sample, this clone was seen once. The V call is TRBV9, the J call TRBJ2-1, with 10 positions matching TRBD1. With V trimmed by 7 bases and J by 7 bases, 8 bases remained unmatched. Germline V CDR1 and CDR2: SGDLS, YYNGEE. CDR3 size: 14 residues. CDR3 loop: CASSFWGQGNEQFF. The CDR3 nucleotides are TGTGCCAGCTCATTCTGGGGACAGGGGAATGAGCAGTTCTTC.

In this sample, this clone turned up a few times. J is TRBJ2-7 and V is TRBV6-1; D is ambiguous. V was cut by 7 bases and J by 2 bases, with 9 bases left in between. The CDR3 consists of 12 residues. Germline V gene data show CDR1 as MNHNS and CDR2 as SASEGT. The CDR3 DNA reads TGTGCCAGCACGAGTAGTCCCTACGAGCAGTACTTC. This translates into CASTSSPYEQYF.

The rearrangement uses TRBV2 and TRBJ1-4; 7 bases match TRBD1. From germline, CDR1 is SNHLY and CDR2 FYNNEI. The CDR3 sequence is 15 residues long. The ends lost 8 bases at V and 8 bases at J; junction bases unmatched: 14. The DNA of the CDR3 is TGTGCCAGCGGGGAGGTAGGGACAGCCACGGAAAAACTGTTTTTT. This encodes CASGEVGTATEKLFF.

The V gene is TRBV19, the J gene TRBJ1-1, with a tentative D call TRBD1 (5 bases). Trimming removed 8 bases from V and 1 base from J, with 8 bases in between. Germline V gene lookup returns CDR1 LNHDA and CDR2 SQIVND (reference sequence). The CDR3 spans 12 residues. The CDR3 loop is CASGTGNTEAFF. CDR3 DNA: TGTGCCAGTGGCACAGGGAACACTGAAGCTTTCTTT.

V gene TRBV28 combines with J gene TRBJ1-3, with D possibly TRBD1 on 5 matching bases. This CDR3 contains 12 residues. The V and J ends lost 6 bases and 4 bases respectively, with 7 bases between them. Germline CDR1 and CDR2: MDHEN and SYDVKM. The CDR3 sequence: CASRSGGNTIYF. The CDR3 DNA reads TGTGCCAGCAGATCAGGGGGAAACACCATATATTTT.

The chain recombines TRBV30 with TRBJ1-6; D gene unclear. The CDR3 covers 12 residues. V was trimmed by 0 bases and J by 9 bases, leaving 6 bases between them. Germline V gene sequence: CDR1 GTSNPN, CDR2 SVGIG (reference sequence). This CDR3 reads CAWSVLSSPLHF. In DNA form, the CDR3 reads TGTGCCTGGAGTGTACTTTCTTCACCCCTCCACTTT.

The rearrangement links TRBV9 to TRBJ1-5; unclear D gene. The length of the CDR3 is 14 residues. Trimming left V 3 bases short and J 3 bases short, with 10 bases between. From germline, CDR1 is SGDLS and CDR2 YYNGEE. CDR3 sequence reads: CASSAGSHNQPQHF. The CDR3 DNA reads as TGTGCCAGCAGCGCCGGGTCCCACAATCAGCCCCAGCATTTT. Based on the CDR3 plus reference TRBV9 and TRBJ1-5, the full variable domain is DSGVTQTPKHLITATGQRVTLRCSPRSGDLSVYWYQQSLDQGLQFLIQYYNGEERAKGNILERFSAQQFPDLHSELNLSSLELGDSALYFCASSAGSHNQPQHFGDGTRLSIL.

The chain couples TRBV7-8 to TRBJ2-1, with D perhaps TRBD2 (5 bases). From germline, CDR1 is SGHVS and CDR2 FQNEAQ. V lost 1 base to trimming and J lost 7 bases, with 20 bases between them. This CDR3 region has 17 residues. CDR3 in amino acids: CASSLGPTSDSSNEQFF. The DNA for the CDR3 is TGTGCCAGCAGCTTAGGGCCGACTTCGGACTCCTCAAATGAGCAGTTCTTC. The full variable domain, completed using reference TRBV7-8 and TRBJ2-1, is GAGVSQSPRYKVAKRGQDVALRCDPISGHVSLFWYQQALGQGPEFLTYFQNEAQLDKSGLPSDRFFAERPEGSVSTLKIQRTQQEDSAVYLCASSLGPTSDSSNEQFFGPGTRLTVL.

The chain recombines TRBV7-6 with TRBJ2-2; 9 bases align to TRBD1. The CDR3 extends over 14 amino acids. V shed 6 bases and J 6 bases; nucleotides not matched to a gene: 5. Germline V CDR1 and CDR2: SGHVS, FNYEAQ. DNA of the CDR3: TGTGCCAGCAGTCGGACAGGGGTTCCCGGGGAGCTGTTTTTT. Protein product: CASSRTGVPGELFF. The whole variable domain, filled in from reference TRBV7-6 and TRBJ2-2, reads GAGVSQSPRYKVTKRGQDVALRCDPISGHVSLYWYRQALGQGPEFLTYFNYEAQQDKSGLPNDRFSAERPEGSISTLTIQRTEQRDSAMYRCASSRTGVPGELFFGEGSRLTVL.

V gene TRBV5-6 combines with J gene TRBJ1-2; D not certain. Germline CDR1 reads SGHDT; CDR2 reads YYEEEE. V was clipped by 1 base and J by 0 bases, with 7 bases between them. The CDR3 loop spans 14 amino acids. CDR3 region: CASSLWEANYGYTF. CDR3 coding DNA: TGTGCCAGCAGCTTGTGGGAAGCTAACTATGGCTACACCTTC. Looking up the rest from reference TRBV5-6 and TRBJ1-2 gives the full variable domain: DAGVTQSPTHLIKTRGQQVTLRCSPKSGHDTVSWYQQALGQGPQFIFQYYEEEERQRGNFPDRFSGHQFPNYSSELNVNALLLGDSALYLCASSLWEANYGYTFGSGTRLTVV.

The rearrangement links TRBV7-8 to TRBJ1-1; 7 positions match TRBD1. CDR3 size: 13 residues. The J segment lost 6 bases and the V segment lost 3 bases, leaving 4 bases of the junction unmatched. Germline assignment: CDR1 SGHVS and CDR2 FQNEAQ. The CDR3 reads CASSFAGTAEAFF. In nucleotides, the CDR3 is TGTGCCAGCAGCTTCGCGGGGACAGCTGAAGCTTTCTTT. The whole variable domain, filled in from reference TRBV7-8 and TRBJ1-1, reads GAGVSQSPRYKVAKRGQDVALRCDPISGHVSLFWYQQALGQGPEFLTYFQNEAQLDKSGLPSDRFFAERPEGSVSTLKIQRTQQEDSAVYLCASSFAGTAEAFFGQGTRLTVV.